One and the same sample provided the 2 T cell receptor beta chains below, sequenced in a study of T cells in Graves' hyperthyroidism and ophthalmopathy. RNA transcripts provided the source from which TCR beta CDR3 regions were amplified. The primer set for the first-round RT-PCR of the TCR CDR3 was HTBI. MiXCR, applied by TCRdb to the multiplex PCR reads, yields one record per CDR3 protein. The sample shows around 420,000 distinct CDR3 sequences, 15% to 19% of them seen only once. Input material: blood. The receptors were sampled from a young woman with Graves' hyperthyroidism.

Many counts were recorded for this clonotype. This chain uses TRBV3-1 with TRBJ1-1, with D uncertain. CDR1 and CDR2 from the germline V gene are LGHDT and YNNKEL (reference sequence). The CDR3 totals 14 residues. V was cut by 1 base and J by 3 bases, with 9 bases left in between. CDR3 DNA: TGTGCCAGCAGCCAAGGGTCTGGGTACACTGAAGCTTTCTTT. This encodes CASSQGSGYTEAFF.

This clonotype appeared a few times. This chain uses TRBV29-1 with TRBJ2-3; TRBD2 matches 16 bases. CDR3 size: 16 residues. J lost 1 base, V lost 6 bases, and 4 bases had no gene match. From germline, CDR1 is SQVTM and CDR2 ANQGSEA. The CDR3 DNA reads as TGCAGCGTAGCCGGGACTAGCGGGGGGGGCACAGATACGCAGTATTTT. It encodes CSVAGTSGGGTDTQYF.